The clone carrying this T cell receptor (beta chain) has ten or more counts. Its antigen remains unidentified. The data derive from a study of T cell repertoires in cytomegalovirus infection. Study-level points and caveats: HLA-C-restricted CMV-specific TCR beta clonotypes prevailed in the ex vivo response.

TCRdb re-derived calls from the reads in MiXCR, one entry per CDR3 protein. The sample consists of 560,000 or so distinct CDR3 sequences, approximately 16% of them appearing once. Germline V gene data show CDR1 as MNHEY and CDR2 as SMNVEV (reference sequence). V was clipped by 6 bases and J by 4 bases, with 15 bases between them. This CDR3 comprises 14 residues. The chain carries TRBV27 and TRBJ2-5, with D perhaps TRBD1 (6 bases). Sequenced sample: CD8+ T cells from PBMCs. This TCR derives from a human donor in good health (CMV status not recorded). Some clones in this sample may be carry-over from other donors' samples. CDR3 in amino acids: CASSSSGHRETQYF. The CDR3 DNA reads as TGTGCCAGCAGCTCTTCGGGACATCGAGAGACCCAGTACTTC.